The 5 T cell receptor beta chains below all came from one sample that was sequenced in a study of shared clonotypes between healthy human individuals. This table comes from immunoSEQ multiplex PCR, and its TCRdb copy is limited to in-frame clones, with some not included. The repertoire holds over a million clones, with more than 75% as singletons. The sample consisted of memory CD4+ T cells from PBMCs. Described subset: CD45RA-negative fraction. The receptor set was obtained from a man aged 18 to 29 in good health. Some clones in this sample may be carry-over from other donors' samples.

The chain has TRBV13 and TRBJ2-7; 11 nucleotides align to TRBD1. From germline, CDR1 is PRHDT and CDR2 FYEKMQ (reference sequence). The ends lost 5 bases at V and 6 bases at J; junction bases unmatched: 9. The CDR3 runs to 15 residues. The CDR3 nucleotides are TGTGCCAGCAGCCTATACGGGACAGGGGGAGGCGAGCAGTACTTC. Translation gives CASSLYGTGGGEQYF.

The genes are TRBV11-2 and TRBJ2-7, with D possibly being TRBD1 or TRBD2 (5 bases each). Per the germline V gene, CDR1 is SGHAT and CDR2 is FQNNGV. The CDR3 runs 13 residues. Trimming took 4 bases from V and 3 from J, leaving 10 bases between them. This CDR3 reads CASSSRDLYEQYF. The CDR3 region has the DNA TGTGCCAGCAGCTCAAGGGACCTCTACGAGCAGTACTTC. The variable domain in full, with the rest retrieved from reference TRBV11-2 and TRBJ2-7, is EAGVAQSPRYKIIEKRQSVAFWCNPISGHATLYWYQQILGQGPKLLIQFQNNGVVDDSQLPKDRFSAERLKGVDSTLKIQPAKLEDSAVYLCASSSRDLYEQYFGPGTRLTVT.

This clone was counted a single time. The chain joins TRBV7-9 to TRBJ2-3, with D maybe TRBD1 (5 bases). V was shortened by 1 base and J by 12 bases, with 17 bases between the two germline ends. CDR3 size: 14 residues. The germline CDR1 and CDR2 sequences are SEHNR and FQNEAQ (reference sequence). CDR3 loop: CASSLGFPGANQYF. The DNA of the CDR3 is TGTGCCAGCAGCTTAGGTTTCCCTGGGGCCAATCAGTATTTT. The whole variable domain, remainder taken from reference TRBV7-9 and TRBJ2-3, is DTGVSQNPRHKITKRGQNVTFRCDPISEHNRLYWYRQTLGQGPEFLTYFQNEAQLEKSRLLSDRFSAERPKGSFSTLEIQRTEQGDSAMYLCASSLGFPGANQYFGPGTRLTVL.

The chain uses TRBV6-5 and TRBJ1-1; tentatively, D is TRBD1 (6 bases). Trimming left V 6 bases short and J 1 base short, with 12 bases between. This CDR3 is 14 amino acids long. CDR1 is MNHEY and CDR2 is SVGAGI in the germline V gene. The CDR3 DNA reads TGTGCCAGCAGGCCCGGGACAAGGAACACTGAAGCTTTCTTT. Protein product: CASRPGTRNTEAFF.

V gene TRBV9 combines with J gene TRBJ1-3; possibly TRBD1 for D (5 bases). There are 15 residues in the CDR3. Germline CDR1 SGDLS, CDR2 YYNGEE. Trimming left V 0 bases short and J 2 bases short, with 9 bases between. The CDR3 coding sequence is TGTGCCAGCAGCGTAGGGGGCGGAACTGGAAACACCATATATTTT. Translation: CASSVGGGTGNTIYF. Full variable domain (outside the CDR3, taken from reference TRBV9 and TRBJ1-3): DSGVTQTPKHLITATGQRVTLRCSPRSGDLSVYWYQQSLDQGLQFLIQYYNGEERAKGNILERFSAQQFPDLHSELNLSSLELGDSALYFCASSVGGGTGNTIYFGEGSWLTVV.